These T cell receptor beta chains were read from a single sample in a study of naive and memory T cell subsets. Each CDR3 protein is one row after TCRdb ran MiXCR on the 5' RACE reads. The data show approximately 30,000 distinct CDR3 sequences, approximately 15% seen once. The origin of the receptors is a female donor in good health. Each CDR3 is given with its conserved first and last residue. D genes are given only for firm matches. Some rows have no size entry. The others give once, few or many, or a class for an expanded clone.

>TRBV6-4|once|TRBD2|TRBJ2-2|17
TGTGCCAGCAGTGACTGGACTAGCGGGGAGAACACCGGGGAGCTGTTTTTT
CASSDWTSGENTGELFF
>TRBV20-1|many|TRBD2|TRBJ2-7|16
TGCAGTGCTACAGTCCCCCGGGGGGGGGTTGCCTACGAGCAGTACTTC
CSATVPRGGVAYEQYF
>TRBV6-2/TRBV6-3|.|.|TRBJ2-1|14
TGTGCCAGCAGTAACCTGTTACGAACCGATGAGCAGTTCTTC
CASSNLLRTDEQFF
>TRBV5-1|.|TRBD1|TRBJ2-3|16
TGCGCCAGCAGCTTCGTTAGGACAGGCAACTTATATACGCAGTATTTT
CASSFVRTGNLYTQYF
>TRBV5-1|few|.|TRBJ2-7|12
TGCGCCAGCAGCCGCGACAGTTACGAGCAGTACTTC
CASSRDSYEQYF
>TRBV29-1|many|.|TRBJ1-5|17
TGCAGCGTAAAATGGAATACTGGGGGGAGGTTAGATCAGCCCCAGCATTTT
CSVKWNTGGRLDQPQHF
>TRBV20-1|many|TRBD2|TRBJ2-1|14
TGCAGTGCTCATAGCGGGGGGTGTTACAATGAGCAGTTCTTC
CSAHSGGCYNEQFF
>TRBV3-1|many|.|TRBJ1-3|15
TGTGCCAGCAAAGCCGCCGGGACCTCTGGAAACACCATATATTTT
CASKAAGTSGNTIYF
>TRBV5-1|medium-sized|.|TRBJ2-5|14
TGCGCCAGCAGCGCGGGATCTAGTGGAGAGACCCAGTACTTC
CASSAGSSGETQYF
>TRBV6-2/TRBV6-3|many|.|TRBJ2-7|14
TGTGCCAGCAGTTGGACGGGACGAGGCAACGAGCAGTACTTC
CASSWTGRGNEQYF
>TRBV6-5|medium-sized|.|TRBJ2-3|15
TGTGCCAGCAGATTAGGAGCGGCCCCCACAGATACGCAGTATTTT
CASRLGAAPTDTQYF
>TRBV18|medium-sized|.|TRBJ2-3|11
TGTGCCAGCTCACACACAGATACGCAGTATTTT
CASSHTDTQYF
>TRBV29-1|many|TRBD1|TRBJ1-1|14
TGCAGCGGACAGGGAGGAACCATGAACACTGAAGCTTTCTTT
CSGQGGTMNTEAFF
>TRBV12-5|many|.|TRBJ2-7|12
TGTGCTAGTGGTTTGTCCAGGGCGGAGCAGTACTTC
CASGLSRAEQYF
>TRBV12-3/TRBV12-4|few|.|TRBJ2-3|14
TGTGCCAGCAGTTCCGAATCAGGGCAAGTTACGCAGTATTTT
CASSSESGQVTQYF
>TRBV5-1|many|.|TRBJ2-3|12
TGCGCCAGCAGCTGGGTCGCAGATACGCAGTATTTT
CASSWVADTQYF
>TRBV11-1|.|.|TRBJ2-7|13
TGTGCCAGCAGCCGCCGATACGTGAACGAGCAGTACTTC
CASSRRYVNEQYF
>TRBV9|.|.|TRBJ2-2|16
TGTGCCAGCAGCGTAGATCCAGGATCGAACACCGGGGAGCTGTTTTTT
CASSVDPGSNTGELFF
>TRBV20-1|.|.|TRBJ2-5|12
TGCAGTGCTAGGACAGCCGCAAAGACCCAGTACTTC
CSARTAAKTQYF
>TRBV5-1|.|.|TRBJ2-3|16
TGCGCCAGCAGGTCAAATCCGGGACACCTCACAGATACGCAGTATTTT
CASRSNPGHLTDTQYF
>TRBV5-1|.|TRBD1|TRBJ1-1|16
TGCGCCAGCAGCTTTTCCCGACAGGGGCGAAACACTGAAGCTTTCTTT
CASSFSRQGRNTEAFF
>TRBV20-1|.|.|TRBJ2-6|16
TGCAGTGCTAGCAGGTCCGGATTCTCTGGGGCCAACGTCCTGACTTTC
CSASRSGFSGANVLTF
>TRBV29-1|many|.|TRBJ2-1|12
TGCAGCGCCGGACAGTTGTACAATGAGCAGTTCTTC
CSAGQLYNEQFF
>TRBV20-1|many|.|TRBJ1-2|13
TGCAGTGCTAGACAGGGGAATAGCTATGGCTACACCTTC
CSARQGNSYGYTF
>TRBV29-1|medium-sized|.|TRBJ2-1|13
TGCAGCGTTGCCGGGGCAGCTGGCAATGAGCAGTTCTTC
CSVAGAAGNEQFF
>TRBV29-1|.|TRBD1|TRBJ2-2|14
TGCAGCGTTGAAGGGACAGGGCGCACCGGGGAGCTGTTTTTT
CSVEGTGRTGELFF
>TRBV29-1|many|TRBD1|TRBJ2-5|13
TGCAGCGGTACAGGACAGGCTAAACGGGCCCAGTACTTC
CSGTGQAKRAQYF
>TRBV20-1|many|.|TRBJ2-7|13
TGCAGTGCGAGGGGGGGGCCGTCCTACGAGCAGTACTTC
CSARGGPSYEQYF
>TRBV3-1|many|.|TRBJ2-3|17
TGTGCCAGCAGCCAAGATTCGGGCAGGGATCGTACAGATACGCAGTATTTT
CASSQDSGRDRTDTQYF
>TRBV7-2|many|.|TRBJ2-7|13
TGTGCCAGCAGCTTAGACCCAGGCCGCGAGCAGTACTTC
CASSLDPGREQYF
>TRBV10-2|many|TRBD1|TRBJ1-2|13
TGCGCCAGCAGCGGACAGGGGGCGTTGGGCTACACCTTC
CASSGQGALGYTF
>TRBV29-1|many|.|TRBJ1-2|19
TGCAGCGTTGTGGGGGGAGCCAGGGATGGAGGGGCGCGGGACTATGGCTACACCTTC
CSVVGGARDGGARDYGYTF
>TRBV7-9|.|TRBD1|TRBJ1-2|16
TGTGCCAGCAGCTCCCTTACGGGACAGGGATTTAATGGCTACACCTTC
CASSSLTGQGFNGYTF
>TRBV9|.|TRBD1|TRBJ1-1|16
TGTGCCAGCAGCGAGACAGGGGGCGGTGGGAACACTGAAGCTTTCTTT
CASSETGGGGNTEAFF
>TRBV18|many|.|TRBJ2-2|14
TGTGCCAGCCTCGGGAGAGGGCCCACCGGGGAGCTGTTTTTT
CASLGRGPTGELFF
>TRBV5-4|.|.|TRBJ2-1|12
TGTGCCAGCAGCCCGTGGGCCGGGGTAATGGTCTTC
CASSPWAGVMVF
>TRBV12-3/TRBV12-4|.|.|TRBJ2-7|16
TGTGCCACCGGTCGGGGGCAGGGAGAGCGACTGTACGAGCAGTACTTC
CATGRGQGERLYEQYF
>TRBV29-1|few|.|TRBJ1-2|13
TGCAGCGTTTCGGACGGTGGGCAAAATGGCTACACCTTC
CSVSDGGQNGYTF
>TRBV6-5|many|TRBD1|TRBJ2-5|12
TGTGCCAGCAGCTGGGACAGGGGAACCCAGTACTTC
CASSWDRGTQYF
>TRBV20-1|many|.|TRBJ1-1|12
TGCAGTTGCTTGAGAGTGAACACTGAAGCTTTCTTT
CSCLRVNTEAFF
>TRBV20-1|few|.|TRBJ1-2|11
TGCAGTACTGGAGGGGAGTATGGCTACACCTTC
CSTGGEYGYTF
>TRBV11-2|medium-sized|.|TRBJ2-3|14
TGTGCCAGCAGCTTAGAAGAGAGGTCAGATACGCAGTATTTT
CASSLEERSDTQYF
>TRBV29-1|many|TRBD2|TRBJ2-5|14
TGCAGCGTTGACCAGCGGGGGGCCGAAGAGACCCAGTACTTC
CSVDQRGAEETQYF
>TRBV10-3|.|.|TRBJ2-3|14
TGTGCCACTTGGACCGACCTTAGCACAGATACGCAGTATTTT
CATWTDLSTDTQYF
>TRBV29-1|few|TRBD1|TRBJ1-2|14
TGCAGCGTGGGACAGGAAACTTCGGCCTATGGCTACACCTTC
CSVGQETSAYGYTF
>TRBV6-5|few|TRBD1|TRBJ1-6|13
TGTGCCAGCGCACAGGGGAGCAATTCACCCCTCCACTTT
CASAQGSNSPLHF
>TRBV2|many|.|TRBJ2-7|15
TGTGCCAGCAGTGATGTTTCGCGGACCACCTACGAGCAGTACTTC
CASSDVSRTTYEQYF
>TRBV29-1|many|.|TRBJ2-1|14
TGCAGCGTTGTTGGTGGAGGCTCCTACAATGAGCAGTTCTTC
CSVVGGGSYNEQFF
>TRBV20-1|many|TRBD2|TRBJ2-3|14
TGCAGTGCTGAATCTAGCGGGGGACTTGATACGCAGTATTTT
CSAESSGGLDTQYF
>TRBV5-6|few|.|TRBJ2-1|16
TGTGCCAGCAGCTTGGTTCAGACGCGATCGGGGGATGAGCAGTTCTTC
CASSLVQTRSGDEQFF
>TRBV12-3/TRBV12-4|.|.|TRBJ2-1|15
TGTGCCAGCAGTCCAACAGGGATCGGGATGTATGAGCAGTTCTTC
CASSPTGIGMYEQFF
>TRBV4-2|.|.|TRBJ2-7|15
TGTGCCAGCAGCCAAGTTGGGGGGCGTACCTACGAGCAGTACTTC
CASSQVGGRTYEQYF
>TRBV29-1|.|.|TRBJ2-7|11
TGCAGCGTACTAGTTAATTACGAGCAGTACTTC
CSVLVNYEQYF
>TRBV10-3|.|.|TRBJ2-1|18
TGTGCCATCAGTGACCCCGATCGGGGGGCCATATCCTACAATGAGCAGTTCTTC
CAISDPDRGAISYNEQFF
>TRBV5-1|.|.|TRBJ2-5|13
TGCGCCAGCAGCGTGGGGGACTCCGCAACCCAGTACTTC
CASSVGDSATQYF
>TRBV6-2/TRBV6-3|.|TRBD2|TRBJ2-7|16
TGTGCCAGCAGTTCCGTGCAGCGGGGGGCCGACTACGAGCAGTACTTC
CASSSVQRGADYEQYF
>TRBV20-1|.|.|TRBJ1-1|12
TGCAGTGCTAGACACAACAGCAACAAAGCTTTCTTT
CSARHNSNKAFF
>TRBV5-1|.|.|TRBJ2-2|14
TGCGCCAGCAGCTTGGAGGAGAACACCGGGGAGCTGTTTTTT
CASSLEENTGELFF